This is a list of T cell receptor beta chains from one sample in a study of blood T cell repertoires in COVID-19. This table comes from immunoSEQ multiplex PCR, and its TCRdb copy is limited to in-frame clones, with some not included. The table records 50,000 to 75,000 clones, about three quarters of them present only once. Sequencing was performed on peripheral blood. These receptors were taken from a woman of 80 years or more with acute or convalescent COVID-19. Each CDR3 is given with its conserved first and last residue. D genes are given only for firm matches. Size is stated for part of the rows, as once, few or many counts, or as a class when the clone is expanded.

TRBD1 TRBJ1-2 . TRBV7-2 CASSLGTGGVYGYTF TGTGCCAGCAGCTTAGGGACAGGGGGCGTCTATGGCTACACCTTC
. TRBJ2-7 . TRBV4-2 CASSQEIGVDAHEQYF TGTGCCAGCAGCCAAGAAATCGGGGTAGACGCCCACGAGCAGTACTTC
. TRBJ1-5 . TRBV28 CASSLFRGDYSNQPQHF TGTGCCAGCAGTTTATTTCGCGGGGATTATAGCAATCAGCCCCAGCATTTT
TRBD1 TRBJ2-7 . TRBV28 CASSPRWTGNEQYF TGTGCCAGCAGTCCTCGATGGACAGGAAACGAGCAGTACTTC
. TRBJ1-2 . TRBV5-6 CASSLEGHYGYTF TGTGCCAGCAGCTTGGAGGGACATTATGGCTACACCTTC
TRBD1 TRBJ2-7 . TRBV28 CASSTQTGAVDF TGTGCCAGCAGTACACAAACAGGGGCCGTGGACTTC
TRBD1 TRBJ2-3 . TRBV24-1 CATSGAQGARGDTQYF TGTGCCACCAGCGGGGCTCAGGGGGCGCGGGGAGATACGCAGTATTTT
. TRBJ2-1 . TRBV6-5 CASTSRDSSYNEQFF TGTGCCAGCACATCTCGGGACTCCTCCTACAATGAGCAGTTCTTC
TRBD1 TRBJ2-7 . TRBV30 CAWTGQGYEQYF TGTGCCTGGACTGGACAGGGATACGAGCAGTACTTC
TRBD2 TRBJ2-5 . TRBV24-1 CATSDLGTSGTETQYF TGTGCCACCAGTGATCTCGGGACTAGCGGGACGGAGACCCAGTACTTC
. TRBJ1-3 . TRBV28 CASSLGPEGNTIYF TGTGCCAGCAGTTTGGGGCCAGAAGGAAACACCATATATTTT
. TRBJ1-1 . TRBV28 CRAARGRGVNTEAFF TGTCGCGCGGCCAGGGGACGAGGGGTCAACACTGAAGCTTTCTTT
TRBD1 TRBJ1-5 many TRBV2 CASSSGQEDSNQPQHF TGTGCCAGCAGTTCGGGACAGGAAGATAGCAATCAGCCCCAGCATTTT
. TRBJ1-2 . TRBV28 CASSFRRNYGYTF TGTGCCAGCAGTTTTCGCAGAAACTATGGCTACACCTTC
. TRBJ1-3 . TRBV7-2 CASSLRQGGNTIYF TGTGCCAGCAGCTTACGCCAGGGTGGAAACACCATATATTTT
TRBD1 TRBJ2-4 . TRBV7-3 CASSLTGQVPLAKNIQYF TGTGCCAGCAGCTTAACCGGACAGGTTCCCCTGGCCAAAAACATTCAGTACTTC
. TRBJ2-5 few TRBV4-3 CASSQAGGVQTQYF TGCGCCAGCAGCCAAGCTGGGGGCGTTCAGACCCAGTACTTC
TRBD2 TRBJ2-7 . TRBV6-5 CASSWTSANHEQYF TGTGCCAGCAGTTGGACTAGCGCGAACCACGAGCAGTACTTC
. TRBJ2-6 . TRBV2 CASTGQLGGGANVLTF TGTGCCAGCACTGGACAGCTTGGAGGTGGGGCCAACGTCCTGACTTTC
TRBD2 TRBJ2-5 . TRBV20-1 CSASLPSGTQETQYF TGCAGTGCTAGTTTGCCTAGCGGGACCCAAGAGACCCAGTACTTC
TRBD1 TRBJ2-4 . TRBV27 CASSRTGATYTKNIQYF TGTGCCAGCAGTAGGACAGGGGCCACATACACCAAAAACATTCAGTACTTC
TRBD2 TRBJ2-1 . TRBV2 CAITGTSGRDEQFF TGTGCCATCACCGGGACTAGCGGGAGGGACGAGCAGTTCTTC